This T cell receptor (beta chain) was identified in a study of tumor-infiltrating lymphocytes in primary liver carcinoma. Blood RNA was derived from unsorted whole blood, and germline DNA was extracted too. Preoperatively, approximately 4 milliliters of peripheral blood were collected. Reverse transcription of around 500 ng total RNA with a constant-region primer produced TCR beta cDNA. Construction of TCR beta libraries relied on three successive nested multiplex PCR rounds employing slightly modified ARM-PCR. TRBV1-TRBV30 forward primers paired with a C-beta reverse primer were used in the first two PCR rounds, which ran roughly 10 cycles each. MiXCR, run by TCRdb on the multiplex PCR reads, gives a single entry per CDR3 protein. The table has 300,000 to 400,000 distinct CDR3 sequences, less than 75% seen once. The CDR3 covers 10 residues. The germline CDR1 and CDR2 sequences are GTSNPN and SVGIG (reference sequence). V lost 8 bases, J lost 12 bases, and 16 bases lay in between.

In its sample, this clonotype was seen a few times. The gene calls are TRBV30 and TRBJ1-1; D is ambiguous. The sample consisted of peripheral blood. The receptor was isolated from a man aged 40-49 years with primary liver carcinoma and hepatitis B virus infection. The CDR3 protein is CALVKGRPFF. CDR3 DNA: TGTGCCCTCGTGAAGGGTAGGCCTTTCTTT.